These 13 T cell receptor beta chains share one sample of origin, sequenced in a study of Graves' ophthalmopathy and Graves' hyperthyroidism. RNA transcripts provided the template for amplifying TCR beta CDR3 regions. Investigators did first-round RT-PCR with HTBI primers, then second-round multiplex PCR. MiXCR was run by TCRdb on the multiplex PCR reads, yielding one entry per CDR3 protein. The sample holds about 740,000 distinct CDR3 sequences, 40% seen once. Sequenced input: peripheral blood. The receptor source for this set is an adult man with Graves' ophthalmopathy.

V is TRBV15 and J is TRBJ1-2, with D uncertain. The CDR3 runs 15 residues. The V end lost 3 bases, the J end lost 4 bases, and 15 bases lay between the germline ends. The germline CDR1 and CDR2 sequences are LNHNV and YYDKDF (reference sequence). The DNA of the CDR3 is TGTGCCACCAGCAGCCGGTCACAGATAACCTATGGCTACACCTTC. Translated, it gives CATSSRSQITYGYTF.

This clonotype was detected a few times. J is TRBJ2-2 and V is TRBV19, with D uncertain. Germline lookup yields CDR1 LNHDA and CDR2 SQIVND (reference sequence). The CDR3 is 14 residues long. The germline V and J ends were trimmed by 3 bases and 5 bases, with 10 bases remaining between them. The CDR3 bases are TGTGCCAGTAGTATTTTTTTGGAGACCGGGGAGCTGTTTTTT. It codes for CASSIFLETGELFF. The full variable domain, rest sourced from reference TRBV19 and TRBJ2-2, is DGGITQSPKYLFRKEGQNVTLSCEQNLNHDAMYWYRQDPGQGLRLIYYSQIVNDFQKGDIAEGYSVSREKKESFPLTVTSAQKNPTAFYLCASSIFLETGELFFGEGSRLTVL.

There are many counts of this clonotype. This sequence joins TRBV12-3 or TRBV12-4 and TRBJ1-3, with D tentatively TRBD1 (5 bases). The CDR3 has 13 residues. The V and J ends lost 6 bases and 2 bases respectively, with 8 bases between them. The CDR3 protein is CASSQGTGNTIYF. The CDR3 DNA reads TGTGCCAGCAGCCAGGGAACTGGAAACACCATATATTTT.

The rearrangement uses TRBV10-2 and TRBJ2-7; D not resolved. Trimming removed 3 bases at V and 1 base at J, with 10 bases between. This CDR3 comprises 14 residues. CDR1 is WSHSY and CDR2 is SAAADI in the germline V gene. The chain's CDR3 is CASSESAASYEQYF. The CDR3 nucleotides are TGCGCCAGCAGTGAAAGTGCAGCTTCCTACGAGCAGTACTTC.

The chain is built from TRBV20-1 and TRBJ1-2; TRBD1 agrees at 8 bases. Per germline, CDR1 DFQATT and CDR2 SNEGSKA (reference sequence). This CDR3 spans 11 amino acids. Trimming removed 5 bases from V and 7 bases from J; junction bases left unmatched: 3. The CDR3: CSAFQGAGYTF. CDR3 nucleotides: TGCAGTGCTTTCCAGGGGGCTGGCTACACCTTC.

This clonotype showed up many times. Here the CDR3 reads CASSPLGLAGDETQYF. DNA for the CDR3: TGTGCCAGCAGCCCACTGGGACTAGCGGGAGATGAGACCCAGTACTTC. V usage is TRBV7-2 and J usage is TRBJ2-5; 14 positions agree with TRBD2. Losses at the gene ends were 5 bases for V and 5 bases for J; bases not matched to a gene: 7. CDR3 length: 16 residues. In germline, CDR1 is SGHTA, CDR2 FQGNSA.

The chain couples TRBV11-2 to TRBJ1-2; D is ambiguous. CDR3 length: 15 residues. V lost 5 bases and J lost 4, with 17 bases in between. The germline V gene encodes CDR1 SGHAT and CDR2 FQNNGV. The CDR3 nucleotides are TGTGCCAGCAGCCAAGGGCTAGTACCCGTCTATGGCTACACCTTC. It encodes CASSQGLVPVYGYTF. The complete variable domain, with remaining parts taken from reference TRBV11-2 and TRBJ1-2, reads EAGVAQSPRYKIIEKRQSVAFWCNPISGHATLYWYQQILGQGPKLLIQFQNNGVVDDSQLPKDRFSAERLKGVDSTLKIQPAKLEDSAVYLCASSQGLVPVYGYTFGSGTRLTVV.

This chain uses TRBV10-3 with TRBJ1-4; 8 bases line up with TRBD1. Germline V CDR1 and CDR2: ENHRY, SYGVKD. With V trimmed by 9 bases and J by 0 bases, 6 bases remained unmatched. The CDR3 extends over 15 amino acids. The CDR3 DNA is TGTGCCATTGGACAGGGAAAGGCAACTAATGAAAAACTGTTTTTT. It codes for CAIGQGKATNEKLFF.

Only a few counts were recorded for this clonotype. The V call is TRBV2, the J call TRBJ2-3, with TRBD2 as a possible D gene (6 bases). This CDR3 has 16 residues. The ends were cut back, 2 bases at V and 5 bases at J, with 17 bases in the middle. CDR1 and CDR2 (germline): SNHLY, FYNNEI. The CDR3 DNA follows: TGTGCCAGCAGTGAAAGCGCGGGATGGACGGTAGATACGCAGTATTTT. This encodes CASSESAGWTVDTQYF. The full variable domain, its missing parts supplied by reference TRBV2 and TRBJ2-3, is EPEVTQTPSHQVTQMGQEVILRCVPISNHLYFYWYRQILGQKVEFLVSFYNNEISEKSEIFDDQFSVERPDGSNFTLKIRSTKLEDSAMYFCASSESAGWTVDTQYFGPGTRLTVL.

The chain carries TRBV9 and TRBJ2-5; D assignment may be TRBD1 or TRBD2 (6 bases each). Germline V CDR1 and CDR2: SGDLS, YYNGEE. The CDR3 runs 16 residues. V lost 4 bases to trimming and J lost 0 bases, with 16 bases between them. CDR3: CASSQRGDTNQETQYF. The CDR3 DNA reads as TGTGCCAGCAGCCAAAGGGGGGACACCAACCAAGAGACCCAGTACTTC.

The V gene is TRBV4-1, the J gene TRBJ1-5; the match to TRBD1 covers 10 bases. The germline V gene encodes CDR1 MGHRA and CDR2 YSYEKL. CDR3 size: 17 residues. J was trimmed by 3 bases and V by 0 bases; bases with no gene match: 5. CDR3 bases: TGCGCCAGCAGCCAAGAGGGGGACAGGGGCCTCAATCAGCCCCAGCATTTT. It codes for CASSQEGDRGLNQPQHF.

This clonotype has a handful of counts. The J gene is TRBJ1-6, the V gene TRBV6-5; possibly TRBD1 for D (5 bases). The CDR3 spans 14 residues. Germline CDR1 reads MNHEY; CDR2 reads SVGAGI. Trimming pared 7 bases from V and 6 bases from J, leaving 13 bases between. The DNA of the CDR3 is TGTGCCAGCAACGAGGGGCAGGTTAATTCACCCCTCCACTTT. As protein: CASNEGQVNSPLHF.

The chain has TRBV12-3 or TRBV12-4 and TRBJ2-5; D perhaps matches TRBD1 (5 bases). The DNA end lines up better with TRBJ2-7; the J call may be wrong. The CDR3 is 15 amino acids. Here the CDR3 reads CASSLISGLYREQYF. In DNA form, the CDR3 reads TGTGCCAGCAGTTTGATTTCAGGGCTTTATCGCGAGCAGTACTTC.